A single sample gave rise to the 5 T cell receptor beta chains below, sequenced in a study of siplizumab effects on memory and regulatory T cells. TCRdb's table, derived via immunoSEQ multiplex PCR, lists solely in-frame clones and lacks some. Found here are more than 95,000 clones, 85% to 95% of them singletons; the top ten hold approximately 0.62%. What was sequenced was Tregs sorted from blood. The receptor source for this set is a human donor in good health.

In DNA form, the CDR3 reads TGTGCCAGCAGCCGACAGTATTCCTACGAGCAGTACTTC. It codes for CASSRQYSYEQYF. This chain uses TRBV6-1 with TRBJ2-7, with a possible D match to TRBD1 (5 bases). V was clipped by 6 bases and J by 1 base, with 10 bases between them. The V gene's germline CDR1 is MNHNS and CDR2 SASEGT. This CDR3 has 13 amino acids.

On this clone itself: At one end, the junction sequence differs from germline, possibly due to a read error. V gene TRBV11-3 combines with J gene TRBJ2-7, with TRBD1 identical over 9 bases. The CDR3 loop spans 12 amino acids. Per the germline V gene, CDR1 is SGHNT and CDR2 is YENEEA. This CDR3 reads CASSLGGQGLTF. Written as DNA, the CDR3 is TGTGCCAGCAGCTTAGGGGGACAGGGCTTGACCTTC.

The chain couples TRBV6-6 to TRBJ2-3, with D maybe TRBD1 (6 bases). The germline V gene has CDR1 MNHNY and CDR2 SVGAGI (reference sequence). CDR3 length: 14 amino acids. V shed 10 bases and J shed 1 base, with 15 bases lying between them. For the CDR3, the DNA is TGTGCCACCCGGAGACAGGCGGGCACAGATACGCAGTATTTT. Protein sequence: CATRRQAGTDTQYF.

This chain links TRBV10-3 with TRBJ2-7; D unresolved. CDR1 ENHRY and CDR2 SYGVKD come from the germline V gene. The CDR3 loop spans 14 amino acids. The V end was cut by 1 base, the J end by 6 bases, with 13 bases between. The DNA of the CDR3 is TGTGCCATCAGTGAGTACCCAGAGATGGGCGAGCAGTACTTC. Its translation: CAISEYPEMGEQYF.

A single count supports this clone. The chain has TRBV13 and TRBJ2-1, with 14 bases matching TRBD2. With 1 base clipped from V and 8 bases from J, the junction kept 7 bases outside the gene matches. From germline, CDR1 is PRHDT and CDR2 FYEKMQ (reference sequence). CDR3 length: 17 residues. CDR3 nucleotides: TGTGCCAGCAGCTTAGAGGTGACTAGCGGGGGGGCCGATGAGCAGTTCTTC. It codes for CASSLEVTSGGADEQFF.